The rows below give T cell receptor beta chains drawn from one sample of a study. In TCRdb, the RT-PCR reads were re-called with MiXCR into one record per CDR3 protein. The sample consists of about 680,000 distinct CDR3 sequences, 12% to 15% of them appearing once. What was sequenced was memory CD4+ T cells from blood. The receptors here all came from a female donor in good health, serving as a healthy control. Each CDR3 is given with its conserved first and last residue. D genes are given only for firm matches. Not every row has a clone size; where given, it reads once, few, many or a size class.

>many|TRBV6-5|TRBD1|TRBJ1-1
TGTGCCAGCAGCCTAGGACAGGGGGGAGCTTTCTTT
CASSLGQGGAFF
>many|TRBV20-1|TRBD2|TRBJ2-5
TGCAGTGTTGGCGGGAGGGCCTCGGGGGAGACCCAGTACTTC
CSVGGRASGETQYF
>.|TRBV30|.|TRBJ1-5
TGTGCCCTCAACTGGGGTAATCAGCCCCAGCATTTT
CALNWGNQPQHF
>many|TRBV4-3|.|TRBJ2-5
TGCGCCAGCAGCCAAGGATACGGGGGCCTAGTGGAGACCCAGTACTTC
CASSQGYGGLVETQYF
>few|TRBV12-3/TRBV12-4|TRBD2|TRBJ2-3
TGTGCCAGCAGCCGGAGCGGGATCCGCACAGATACGCAGTATTTT
CASSRSGIRTDTQYF
>.|TRBV12-3/TRBV12-4|.|TRBJ1-5
TGTGCCAGCAGTTTAGGGCAGCACAATCAGCCCCAGCATTTT
CASSLGQHNQPQHF
>many|TRBV20-1|.|TRBJ2-3
TGCAGTGCTAGATCGGGGACCTATACGCAGTATTTT
CSARSGTYTQYF
>.|TRBV15|.|TRBJ2-7
TGTGCCACCAGCAACCAAGGGCCCTACGAGCAGTACTTC
CATSNQGPYEQYF
>few|TRBV6-5|TRBD1|TRBJ1-6
TGTGCCAGCAGCCAAACAGGGGTGGGTAATTCACCCCTCCACTTT
CASSQTGVGNSPLHF
>many|TRBV12-3/TRBV12-4|.|TRBJ2-5
TGTGCCAGCAGACCTCATACAGGGGAGGGAGAGACCCAGTACTTC
CASRPHTGEGETQYF
>few|TRBV6-5|TRBD1|TRBJ2-1
TGTGCCAGCAGTTTCCGGGACAGGGACAGTGAGCAGTTCTTC
CASSFRDRDSEQFF
>.|TRBV7-6|TRBD1|TRBJ2-5
TGTGCCAGCAGCTTTGGCGGACAGGGCTCGCAAGAGACCCAGTACTTC
CASSFGGQGSQETQYF
>.|TRBV20-1|.|TRBJ2-7
TGCAGTGCCGCGGATGACTCCTACGAGCAGTACTTC
CSAADDSYEQYF
>many|TRBV4-3|TRBD1|TRBJ2-7
TGCGCCAGCAGCCAAGATCTACAGGGGGATGCCTACGAGCAGTACTTC
CASSQDLQGDAYEQYF
>.|TRBV25-1|.|TRBJ2-7
TGTGCCAGCAGTGAATCACTCGGCCGAGGCTACGAGCAGTACTTC
CASSESLGRGYEQYF
>few|TRBV4-2|.|TRBJ2-7
TGTGCCAGCAGCCCAGGGGGGCAGGGGCCGGTCGAGCAGTACTTC
CASSPGGQGPVEQYF
>many|TRBV20-1|TRBD2|TRBJ2-1
TGCAGTGCTAGAGTGGGACTAGCGGGGCTTAATGAGCAGTTCTTC
CSARVGLAGLNEQFF
>many|TRBV20-1|TRBD2|TRBJ2-3
TGCAGTGCTAGTTCAGGGACTAGCGGGAGTCAACCGCAGTATTTT
CSASSGTSGSQPQYF
>.|TRBV6-6|.|TRBJ2-7
TGTGCCAGCATCTCCCGGGAGAACTACGAGCAGTACTTC
CASISRENYEQYF
>.|TRBV6-5|TRBD1|TRBJ2-5
TGTGCCAGCAGTTACTCGTCTACAGGGGTAGTGGAGACCCAGTACTTC
CASSYSSTGVVETQYF
>few|TRBV14|.|TRBJ2-7
TGTGCCAGCAGCCAAGGGACGTTCTTGCAGTACTTC
CASSQGTFLQYF
>few|TRBV7-2|TRBD1|TRBJ2-7
TGTGCCAGCAGCTCCCAACAGGGGTTCGACGAGCAGTACTTC
CASSSQQGFDEQYF
>few|TRBV6-2/TRBV6-3|TRBD2|TRBJ2-7
TGTGCCAGCAGTTTTCAATCGGGACTAGCGGGACTCTACGAGCAGTACTTC
CASSFQSGLAGLYEQYF
>.|TRBV19|TRBD1|TRBJ1-5
TGTGCCAGTAGGAGTGGGACAGGGGGCAGGCAGCCCCAGCATTTT
CASRSGTGGRQPQHF
>many|TRBV5-1|TRBD2|TRBJ2-5
TGCGCCAGCAGCCCAGGGACTAGCGCCAACCAAGAGACCCAGTACTTC
CASSPGTSANQETQYF
>.|TRBV27|.|TRBJ1-4
TGTGCCAGCAGTTTGAATTACAACGAAAAACTGTTTTTT
CASSLNYNEKLFF
>many|TRBV12-3/TRBV12-4|.|TRBJ2-4
TGTGCCAGCAGTTTAGGAGACAGGCTAGCCAAAAACATTCAGTACTTC
CASSLGDRLAKNIQYF
>.|TRBV28|TRBD1|TRBJ2-7
TGTGCCAGCACCCAAGGGGGGACAGGGGTCTACGAGCAGTACTTC
CASTQGGTGVYEQYF
>.|TRBV28|TRBD2|TRBJ2-3
TGTGCCAGCAGTTTACCTGGACTAGCGTTTAGCACAGATACGCAGTATTTT
CASSLPGLAFSTDTQYF
>few|TRBV14|.|TRBJ2-1
TGTGCCAGCAGTTCTAGCAGATGGAGGGGTGAGCAGTTCTTC
CASSSSRWRGEQFF
>many|TRBV20-1|.|TRBJ1-6
TGCAGTGCTATAGGGAGAATGAGCTCCTATAATTCACCCCTCCACTTT
CSAIGRMSSYNSPLHF
>.|TRBV5-1|.|TRBJ2-2
TGCGCCAGCAGCTTGGACAGAGATTTCGGGCTGTTTTTT
CASSLDRDFGLFF
>many|TRBV10-3|.|TRBJ2-2
TGTGCCATCGGCGCAGGGCTGAACACCGGGGAGCTGTTTTTT
CAIGAGLNTGELFF
>many|TRBV4-3|.|TRBJ2-7
TGCGCCAGCAGCCAAGTTTGGACGGCTGAGGAGCAGTACTTC
CASSQVWTAEEQYF
>.|TRBV28|.|TRBJ2-7
TGTGCCAGCAGTTTACCTGGGATCTACGAGCAGTACTTC
CASSLPGIYEQYF
>few|TRBV6-2/TRBV6-3|.|TRBJ2-5
TGTGCCAGCGTAGAAGGAGGAGAGACCCAGTACTTC
CASVEGGETQYF
>few|TRBV30|.|TRBJ1-2
TGTGCCTGTGACCTTCGATCGTCGGCGGGCTACACCTTC
CACDLRSSAGYTF
>.|TRBV3-1|.|TRBJ2-1
TGTGCCAGCAGCCAAGCAAGGGGCACGCAGTTCTTC
CASSQARGTQFF
>few|TRBV18|.|TRBJ2-5
TGTGCCAGCTCAGGACGCCCAGGCCCCCAAGAGACCCAGTACTTC
CASSGRPGPQETQYF
>.|TRBV7-2|TRBD2|TRBJ2-2
TGTGCCAGCAGCTTAATGTCTAGCGGCACCGGGGAGCTGTTTTTT
CASSLMSSGTGELFF
>.|TRBV11-2|.|TRBJ2-2
TGTGCCAGCAGCTTAGAGGGACATGGGAACACCGGGGAGCTGTTTTTT
CASSLEGHGNTGELFF
>.|TRBV12-3/TRBV12-4|.|TRBJ1-2
TGTGCCAGCACCCATGGGAGGCGGACAGTGACTAACTATGGCTACACCTTC
CASTHGRRTVTNYGYTF
>many|TRBV6-5|.|TRBJ2-7
TGTGCCACCTTTGGATGGAACAGCTACGAGCAGTACTTC
CATFGWNSYEQYF
>.|TRBV18|.|TRBJ1-5
TGTGCCAGCTCAACAGGACCGGGGCAGCCCCAGCATTTT
CASSTGPGQPQHF
>few|TRBV20-1|.|TRBJ2-2
TGCAGTGCTAGACCGGGGTGGAACACCGGGGAGCTGTTTTTT
CSARPGWNTGELFF
>few|TRBV4-2|.|TRBJ2-6
TGTGCCAGCAGCCAAGTTAAGTTTGGCTCTGGGGCCAACGTCCTGACTTTC
CASSQVKFGSGANVLTF
>.|TRBV6-5|.|TRBJ1-1
TGTGCCAGCAGTTACACGGGGGGACTGAACACTGAAGCTTTCTTT
CASSYTGGLNTEAFF
>few|TRBV6-2/TRBV6-3|.|TRBJ2-1
TGTGCCAGCAGTACCCATATCGGGTCGACTGCTGAGCAGTTCTTC
CASSTHIGSTAEQFF
>.|TRBV12-3/TRBV12-4|TRBD1|TRBJ1-5
TGTGCCAGCAGTTTTAGAGAAGGGGGCCCGTATCAGCCCCAGCATTTT
CASSFREGGPYQPQHF
>.|TRBV18|.|TRBJ2-1
TGTGCCAGCTCTATCCGAGTTCTGGGTTTTCGGATCGATGAGCAGTTCTTC
CASSIRVLGFRIDEQFF
>.|TRBV20-1|.|TRBJ1-1
TGCAGTGCCCGCAGGGAGTCTGAAGCTTTCTTT
CSARRESEAFF
>many|TRBV20-1|TRBD1|TRBJ1-4
TGCAGTGCTAGCGACAGGGGTGGTGAAAAACTGTTTTTT
CSASDRGGEKLFF
>few|TRBV7-2|TRBD1|TRBJ1-5
TGTGCCAGCAGCGACCGGGACAGGGGGAATCAGCCCCAGCATTTT
CASSDRDRGNQPQHF
>many|TRBV5-1|.|TRBJ1-1
TGTGCCAGCAGTTTAGCAGGGTCGGGCACTGAAGCTTTCTTT
CASSLAGSGTEAFF